The clone carrying this TCR beta chain was observed many times. The data derive from a study of T cells after yellow fever vaccination. TCRdb ran MiXCR on the 5' RACE reads and lists one entry per CDR3 protein. This table has about 340,000 distinct CDR3 sequences, around 13% appearing once. Trimming removed 0 bases at V and 0 bases at J, with 2 bases between. The germline gives CDR1 SGHRS, CDR2 YFSETQ. The CDR3 runs 13 residues. The material sequenced was CD4+ T cells sorted from PBMCs, taken 15 days after the yellow fever booster vaccination. The V gene is TRBV5-1, the J gene TRBJ2-3, with D unclear. The TCR sequence derives from a man aged 18 to 29 who received the YFV17D yellow fever vaccine. This chain's CDR3 is CASSLDSTDTQYF. The CDR3, as DNA: TGCGCCAGCAGCTTGGACAGCACAGATACGCAGTATTTT.